These 3 T cell receptor beta chains share one sample of origin, sequenced in a study of T cells after yellow fever vaccination. Using its own MiXCR run on the 5' RACE reads, TCRdb lists one record per CDR3 protein. Of about 260,000 distinct CDR3 sequences in the sample, about 5.2% were seen once. Sequencing was performed on CD4+ T cells sorted from PBMCs, taken on the day of the yellow fever booster vaccination. These receptors were obtained from a man aged 18 to 35 who received the YFV17D yellow fever vaccine.

This clonotype was seen only a few times. The V call is TRBV19, the J call TRBJ2-7; D perhaps matches TRBD1 (5 bases). Deletions cut 2 bases from V and 4 bases from J, with 12 bases between. The CDR3 loop spans 14 amino acids. Per germline, CDR1 LNHDA and CDR2 SQIVND (reference sequence). The CDR3 DNA reads TGTGCCAGTAGTATACCAGGGCAAATATACGAGCAGTACTTC. This gives the protein CASSIPGQIYEQYF. Using reference TRBV19 and TRBJ2-7 for the parts outside the CDR3, the full variable domain is DGGITQSPKYLFRKEGQNVTLSCEQNLNHDAMYWYRQDPGQGLRLIYYSQIVNDFQKGDIAEGYSVSREKKESFPLTVTSAQKNPTAFYLCASSIPGQIYEQYFGPGTRLTVT.

The chain employs TRBV12-3 or TRBV12-4 and TRBJ1-1, with 7 bases aligning to TRBD1. This CDR3 comprises 15 residues. V lost 6 bases to trimming and J lost 4 bases; unmatched junction nucleotides: 11. CDR3 protein: CASSPFQGGATEAFF. In nucleotides, the CDR3 is TGTGCCAGCAGCCCATTTCAGGGGGGGGCCACTGAAGCTTTCTTT.

The chain combines TRBV27 with TRBJ2-1; 11 bases line up with TRBD2. The CDR3 runs 14 residues. Germline trimming cut 5 bases from V and 8 bases from J; bases unmatched to any gene: 5. CDR1 is MNHEY, CDR2 SMNVEV, per germline (reference sequence). DNA of the CDR3: TGTGCCAGCAGTCGACTAGCGGGGAGCTATGAGCAGTTCTTC. It yields the protein CASSRLAGSYEQFF.